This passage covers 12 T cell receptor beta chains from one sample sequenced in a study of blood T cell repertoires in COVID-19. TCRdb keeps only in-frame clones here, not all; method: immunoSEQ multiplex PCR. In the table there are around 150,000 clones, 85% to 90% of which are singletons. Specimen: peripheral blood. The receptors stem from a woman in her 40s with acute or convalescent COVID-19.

The CDR3 loop is CASSFLGGRRNTEAFF. As DNA, the CDR3 is TGTGCCAGCAGTTTTCTCGGGGGACGTAGGAACACTGAAGCTTTCTTT. The gene calls are TRBV28 and TRBJ1-1, with D perhaps TRBD1 (5 bases). CDR3 length: 16 amino acids. The V gene lost 3 bases and the J gene lost 1 base, with 15 bases spanning the gap. Germline V lookup: CDR1 MDHEN, CDR2 SYDVKM.

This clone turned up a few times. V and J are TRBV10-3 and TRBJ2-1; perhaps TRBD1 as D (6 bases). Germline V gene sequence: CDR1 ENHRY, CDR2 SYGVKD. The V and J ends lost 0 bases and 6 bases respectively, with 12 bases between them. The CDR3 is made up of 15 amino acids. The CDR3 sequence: CAISESQGTFNEQFF. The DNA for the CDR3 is TGTGCCATCAGTGAGTCCCAGGGGACATTCAATGAGCAGTTCTTC.

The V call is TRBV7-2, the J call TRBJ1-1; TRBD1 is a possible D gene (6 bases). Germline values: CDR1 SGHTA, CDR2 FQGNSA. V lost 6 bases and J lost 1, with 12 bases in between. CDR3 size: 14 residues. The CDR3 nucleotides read TGTGCCAGCAGGCCTGGACAGTCGAACACTGAAGCTTTCTTT. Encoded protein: CASRPGQSNTEAFF.

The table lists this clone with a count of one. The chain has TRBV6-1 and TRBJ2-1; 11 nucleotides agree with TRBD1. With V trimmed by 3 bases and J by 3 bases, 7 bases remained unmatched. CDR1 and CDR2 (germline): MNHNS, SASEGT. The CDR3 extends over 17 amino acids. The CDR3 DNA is TGTGCCAGCAGTGATCCCCCCGGGACAGGGGGCTACAATGAGCAGTTCTTC. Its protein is CASSDPPGTGGYNEQFF.

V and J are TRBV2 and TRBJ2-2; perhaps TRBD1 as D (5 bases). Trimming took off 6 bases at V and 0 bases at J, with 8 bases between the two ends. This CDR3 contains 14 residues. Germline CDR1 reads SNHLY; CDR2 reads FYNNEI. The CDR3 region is CASSPQANTGELFF. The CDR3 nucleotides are TGTGCCAGCAGCCCACAGGCGAACACCGGGGAGCTGTTTTTT.

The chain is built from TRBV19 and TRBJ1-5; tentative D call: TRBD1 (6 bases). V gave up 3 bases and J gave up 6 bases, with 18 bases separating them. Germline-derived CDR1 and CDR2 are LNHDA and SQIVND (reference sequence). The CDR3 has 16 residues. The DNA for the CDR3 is TGTGCCAGTAGTATCGGAAGAGGGGGTTTGGGTCAGCCCCAGCATTTT. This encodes CASSIGRGGLGQPQHF.

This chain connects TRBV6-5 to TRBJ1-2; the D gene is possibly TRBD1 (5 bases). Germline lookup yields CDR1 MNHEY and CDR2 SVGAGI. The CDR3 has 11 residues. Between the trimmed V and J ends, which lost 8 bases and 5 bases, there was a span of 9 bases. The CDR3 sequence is CASSDSYGYTF. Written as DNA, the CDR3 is TGTGCCAGCTCTGACAGTTATGGCTACACCTTC.

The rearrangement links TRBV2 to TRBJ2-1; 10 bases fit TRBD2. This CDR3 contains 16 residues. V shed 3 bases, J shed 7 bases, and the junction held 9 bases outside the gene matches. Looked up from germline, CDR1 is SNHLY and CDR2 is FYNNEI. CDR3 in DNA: TGTGCCAGCAGTGACCCGAGCGGGGGGGCGTGGAATGAGCAGTTCTTC. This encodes CASSDPSGGAWNEQFF.

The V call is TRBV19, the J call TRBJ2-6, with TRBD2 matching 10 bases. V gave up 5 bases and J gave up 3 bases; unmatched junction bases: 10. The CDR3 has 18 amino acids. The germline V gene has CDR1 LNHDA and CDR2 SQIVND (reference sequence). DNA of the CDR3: TGTGCCAGTAGTTTGGCCGGGCTAGCGGGAGTTGGGGCCAACGTCCTGACTTTC. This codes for CASSLAGLAGVGANVLTF.

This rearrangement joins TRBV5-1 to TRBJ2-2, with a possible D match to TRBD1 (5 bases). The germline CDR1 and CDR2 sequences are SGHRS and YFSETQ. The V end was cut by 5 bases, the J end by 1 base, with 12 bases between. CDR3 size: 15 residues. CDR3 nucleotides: TGCGCCAGCAGTCCATTGACAGTGAACACCGGGGAGCTGTTTTTT. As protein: CASSPLTVNTGELFF. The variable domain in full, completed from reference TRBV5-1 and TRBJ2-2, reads KAGVTQTPRYLIKTRGQQVTLSCSPISGHRSVSWYQQTPGQGLQFLFEYFSETQRNKGNFPGRFSGRQFSNSRSEMNVSTLELGDSALYLCASSPLTVNTGELFFGEGSRLTVL.

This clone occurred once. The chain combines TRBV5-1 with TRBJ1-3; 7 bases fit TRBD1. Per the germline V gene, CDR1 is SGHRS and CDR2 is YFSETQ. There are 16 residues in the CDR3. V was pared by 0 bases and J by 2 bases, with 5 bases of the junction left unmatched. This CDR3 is CASSLAGGTTGNTIYF. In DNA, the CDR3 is TGCGCCAGCAGCTTGGCAGGGGGGACAACTGGAAACACCATATATTTT.

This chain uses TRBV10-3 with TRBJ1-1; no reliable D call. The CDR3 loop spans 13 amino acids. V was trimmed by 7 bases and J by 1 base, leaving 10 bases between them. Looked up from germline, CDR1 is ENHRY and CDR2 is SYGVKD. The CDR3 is CAINREANTEAFF. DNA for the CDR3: TGTGCCATCAATCGAGAAGCGAACACTGAAGCTTTCTTT.